This TCR beta chain was found in a study of technical replicates of blood from a handful of donors. V was trimmed by 0 bases and J by 4 bases, leaving 13 bases between them. The CDR3 totals 16 residues. Per germline, CDR1 SGHDN and CDR2 FVKESK. Profiled with immunoSEQ multiplex PCR; TCRdb holds only in-frame clones, not every one. The table records about 95,000 clones, around 95% of them present only once. This clone was seen a single time. Additional DNA sequences in this sample encode the identical CDR3. Sequenced: T cells isolated from PBMCs. The receptor was derived from a human donor in good health. This chain uses TRBV14 with TRBJ1-3; D unclear. The CDR3 reads CASSQDKEARGNTIYF. The CDR3 DNA follows: TGTGCCAGCAGCCAAGATAAGGAGGCCCGCGGAAACACCATATATTTT. The full variable domain, rest sourced from reference TRBV14 and TRBJ1-3, is EAGVTQFPSHSVIEKGQTVTLRCDPISGHDNLYWYRRVMGKEIKFLLHFVKESKQDESGMPNNRFLAERTGGTYSTLKVQPAELEDSGVYFCASSQDKEARGNTIYFGEGSWLTVV.